Described below is a single T cell receptor (beta chain) sequence and its context. This entry belongs to a study of blood T cell repertoires in COVID-19. Study background: From T cells, B-cell-depleted T cells, or PBMCs came the material, which was cDNA or gDNA.

The germline V and J ends were trimmed by 3 bases and 4 bases, with 9 bases remaining between them. The germline CDR1 and CDR2 sequences are WNHNN and SYGVQD (reference sequence). The CDR3 spans 13 residues. How the authors handled the data: Quantification of nucleated cells was approximated via reference gene primer amplification. Clones were sequenced by immunoSEQ multiplex PCR, and TCRdb holds only the in-frame ones, with some missing. For V, J and clone size, that table is used; D and trimming come from the DNA. The sample has roughly 360,000 clones, 85% to 90% seen once. The sample comprised PBMCs or T cells enriched from blood (not recorded which). The gene calls are TRBV10-1 and TRBJ1-2; the D is unclear. This TCR derives from a woman under 40 with acute COVID-19. The CDR3 nucleotides are TGCGCCAGCAGTGATTTGCGAGCCTATGGCTACACCTTC. It codes for CASSDLRAYGYTF.